This T cell receptor beta chain comes out of a study of blood T cell repertoires in COVID-19 (dated by TCRdb to 2019 to 2021). Background for the entire study: The collaborator samples originated in the United States, Italy and Spain and spanned the acute and convalescent phases of COVID-19. The material from the prospective study consisted of cDNA or gDNA derived from T cells, B-cell-depleted T cells, or PBMCs. The dataset comprised deeply sampled blood TCRbeta repertoires from subjects exposed to, actively infected with, or recovered from COVID-19. The repertoires were released in a freely available public database intended as a resource for research on the immune response to SARS-CoV-2. The samples were drawn from the first 160 participants of the ongoing ImmuneRACE study and from 950 to 1,500 subjects provided by 6 global collaborators. A de-identified subject ID, COVID-19 status, age in years and sex were almost always included in the sample metadata. Where HLA class I and class II types were available, the types were taken from metadata supplied by the sample provider, not from assay-based typing. What the work shows at the level of the full study, not this receptor alone: The quantity of clinical and demographic metadata differed by source and by participant and was supplied without curation.

With regard to this clone: Its antigen is not yet known. No clone much larger than this one lies a single base away; base qualities are absent.

TCRbeta CDR3 regions were amplified from genomic DNA using the immunoSEQ Assay, a bias-controlled multiplex PCR. The paper's processing steps were these. Nucleated cell counts per sample were estimated from amplification of reference gene primers within the assay. To quantify the absolute abundance of each unique TCRbeta CDR3 rearrangement, sequence reads were collapsed and filtered. For each sample, productive Simpson clonality was calculated as the square root of Simpson's diversity index across productive rearrangements. In TCRdb, the immuneACCESS table is reduced to in-frame sequences with V and J assigned. These tables do not hold every clone; where another copy was compared, an unresolved V gene accounts for under half, and the others remain unexplained. The V and J calls and the clone size are those of that table, but D and trimming were determined from the DNA. Within this sample are about 100,000 clones, with 88% of them counted one time only. Over 2% of the sample rests with the top ten.

The CDR3, from cysteine to phenylalanine, totals 12 residues. Only the CDR3 region is kept as DNA, spanning 36 bases read in frame from base 1. Via the germline V gene, CDR1 is MDHEN and CDR2 SYDVKM. The junction carries 14 bases between V and J, which are trimmed by 5 bases and 9 bases respectively. Each collaborating institution followed its own protocols to collect whole blood in K2EDTA tubes. For TCRbeta analysis, collaborator samples were shipped as frozen whole blood, as isolated PBMCs, or as DNA extracted from either sample type. The sequence is built from TRBV28 and TRBJ2-7; TRBD1 is a possible D gene, resting on 6 matching bases. The clonotype comes from a human donor in a cohort sampled during active COVID-19. Sequenced sample: peripheral blood. The CDR3 region: CASSLQQGRQYF. The DNA sequence is as follows: TGTGCCAGCAGTCTTCAACAGGGACGGCAGTACTTC. This CDR3, with the reference TRBV28 and TRBJ2-7 proteins standing in past its ends, gives the full variable domain DVKVTQSSRYLVKRTGEKVFLECVQDMDHENMFWYRQDPGLGLRLIYFSYDVKMKEKGDIPEGYSVSREKKERFSLILESASTNQTSMYLCASSLQQGRQYFGPGTRLTVT.